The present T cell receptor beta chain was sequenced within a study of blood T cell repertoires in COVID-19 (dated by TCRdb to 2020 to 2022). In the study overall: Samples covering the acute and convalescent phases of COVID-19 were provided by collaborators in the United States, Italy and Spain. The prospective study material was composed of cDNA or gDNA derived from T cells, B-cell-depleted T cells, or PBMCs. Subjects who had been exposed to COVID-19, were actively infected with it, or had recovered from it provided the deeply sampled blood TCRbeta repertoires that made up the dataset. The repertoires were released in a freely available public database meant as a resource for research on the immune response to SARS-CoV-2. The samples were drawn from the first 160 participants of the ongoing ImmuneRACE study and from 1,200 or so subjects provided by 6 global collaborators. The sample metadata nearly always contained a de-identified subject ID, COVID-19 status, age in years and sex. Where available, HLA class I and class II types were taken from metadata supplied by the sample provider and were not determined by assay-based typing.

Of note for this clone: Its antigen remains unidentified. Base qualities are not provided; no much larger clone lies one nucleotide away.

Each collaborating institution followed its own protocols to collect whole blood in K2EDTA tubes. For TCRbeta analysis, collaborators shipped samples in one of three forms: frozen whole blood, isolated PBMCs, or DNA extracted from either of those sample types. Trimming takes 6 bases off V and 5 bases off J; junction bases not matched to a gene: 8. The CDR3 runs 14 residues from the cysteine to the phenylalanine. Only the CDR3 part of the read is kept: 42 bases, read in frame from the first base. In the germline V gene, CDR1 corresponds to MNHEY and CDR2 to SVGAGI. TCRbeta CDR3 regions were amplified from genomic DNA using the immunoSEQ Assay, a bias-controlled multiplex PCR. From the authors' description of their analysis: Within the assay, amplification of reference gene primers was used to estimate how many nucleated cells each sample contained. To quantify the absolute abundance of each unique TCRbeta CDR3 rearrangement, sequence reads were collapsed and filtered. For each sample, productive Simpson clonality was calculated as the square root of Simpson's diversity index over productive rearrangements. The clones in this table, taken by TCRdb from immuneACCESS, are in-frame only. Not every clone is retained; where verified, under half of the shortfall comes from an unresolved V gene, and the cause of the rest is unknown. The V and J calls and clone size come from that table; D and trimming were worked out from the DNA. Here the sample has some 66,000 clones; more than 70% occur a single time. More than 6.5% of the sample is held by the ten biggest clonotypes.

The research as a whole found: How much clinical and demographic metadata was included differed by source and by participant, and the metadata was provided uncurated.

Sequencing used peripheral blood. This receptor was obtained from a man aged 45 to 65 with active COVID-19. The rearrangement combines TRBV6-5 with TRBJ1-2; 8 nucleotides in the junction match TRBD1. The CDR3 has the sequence CASRRDRWTYGYTF. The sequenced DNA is TGTGCCAGCAGGAGGGACAGGTGGACGTATGGCTACACCTTC.